This T cell receptor (beta chain) came from a study of T cell responses to AZD1222 COVID-19 vaccine. Germline-derived CDR1 and CDR2 are MNHEY and SMNVEV (reference sequence). The CDR3 totals 17 residues. The V end lost 5 bases, the J end lost 5 bases, and 22 bases lay between the germline ends. Sequenced by immunoSEQ multiplex PCR; TCRdb stores in-frame clones only, minus some. The sample has about 150,000 clones, roughly 87% seen once. The source material was peripheral blood, sampled on day 0 of AZD1222 vaccination. The rearrangement uses TRBV27 and TRBJ1-5, with no clear D. This TCR came from an adult in good health. This chain's CDR3 is CASSPSLGSGFDQPQHF. CDR3 DNA: TGTGCCAGCAGTCCCAGCCTGGGGTCGGGGTTCGATCAGCCCCAGCATTTT.